This TCR beta chain stems from a study of control samples from healthy donors and cancer patients. V dropped 6 bases and J dropped 1; count of bases not matched to a gene: 13. The CDR3 is made up of 19 amino acids. Per germline, CDR1 LGHDT and CDR2 YNNKEL (reference sequence). Data came from immunoSEQ multiplex PCR; TCRdb stores just in-frame clones and leaves some out. The data hold around 86,000 clones, with 85% to 90% observed a single time. The receptor was isolated from an older woman with head and neck cancer. The chain employs TRBV3-1 (or the pseudogene TRBV3-2) and TRBJ2-6, with 9 bases aligning to TRBD2. Specimen: PBMCs. The CDR3 loop is CASSRAVRSGRSGANVLTF. In DNA, the CDR3 is TGTGCCAGCAGTCGGGCTGTCAGGAGCGGGAGGTCTGGGGCCAACGTCCTGACTTTC.